The rows below give T cell receptor beta chains drawn from one sample of a study of T cell repertoires in cytomegalovirus infection. Using its own MiXCR run on the reads, TCRdb lists one record per CDR3 protein. The sample records some 800,000 distinct CDR3 sequences, around a third being singletons. Their target antigens are unknown. Sequences were derived from cultured CD8+ T cells from PBMCs, sampled from culture after CMV antigen stimulation. The source of these receptors is a human donor in good health (CMV status not recorded). Some clones in this sample may be carry-over from other donors' samples. Both conserved end residues are part of each CDR3. Each record gives: D gene, clone size, V gene, J gene, CDR3 DNA, CDR3 protein. A D gene is named only where the DNA matches it firmly. Rows may omit the clone size; those that give it use once, few, many or a size class.

D gene: NA; clone size: many; V gene: TRBV12-3/TRBV12-4; J gene: TRBJ1-5; CDR3 DNA: TGTGCCAGCAGTTTTACGGGCCCTAATCAGCCCCAGCATTTT; CDR3 protein: CASSFTGPNQPQHF
D gene: NA; clone size: NA; V gene: TRBV9; J gene: TRBJ2-6; CDR3 DNA: TGTGCCAGCAGCGGGACAATAAGATCCTCTGGGGCCAACGTCCTGACTTTC; CDR3 protein: CASSGTIRSSGANVLTF
D gene: TRBD1; clone size: few; V gene: TRBV2; J gene: TRBJ2-5; CDR3 DNA: TGTGCCAGCAGGAACCTTGGGACAGGGTCGGAAGAGACCCAGTACTTC; CDR3 protein: CASRNLGTGSEETQYF
D gene: NA; clone size: NA; V gene: TRBV27; J gene: TRBJ2-3; CDR3 DNA: TGTGCCAGCAATTTAAAGAGATCTAGCACAGATACGCAGTATTTT; CDR3 protein: CASNLKRSSTDTQYF
D gene: NA; clone size: few; V gene: TRBV12-3/TRBV12-4; J gene: TRBJ2-7; CDR3 DNA: TGTGCCAGCAGGGGCAGAGACTCCTACGAGCAGTACTTC; CDR3 protein: CASRGRDSYEQYF
D gene: NA; clone size: NA; V gene: TRBV20-1; J gene: TRBJ2-5; CDR3 DNA: TGCAGTGCTAGAGATTACCTCGGACTGAAACAAGAGACCCAGTACTTC; CDR3 protein: CSARDYLGLKQETQYF
D gene: NA; clone size: NA; V gene: TRBV5-5; J gene: TRBJ2-7; CDR3 DNA: TGTGCCAGCACCGCAAAAGCCTCCTACGAGCAGTACTTC; CDR3 protein: CASTAKASYEQYF
D gene: NA; clone size: NA; V gene: TRBV15; J gene: TRBJ2-1; CDR3 DNA: TGTGCCACCAGCAGAGAAAACGGGTATACCTACAATGAGCAGTTCTTC; CDR3 protein: CATSRENGYTYNEQFF
D gene: TRBD2; clone size: few; V gene: TRBV27; J gene: TRBJ2-5; CDR3 DNA: TGTGCCAGTTCGCCGGAGCGGGGGGTGAAAGAGACCCAGTACTTC; CDR3 protein: CASSPERGVKETQYF
D gene: NA; clone size: many; V gene: TRBV6-6; J gene: TRBJ1-1; CDR3 DNA: TGTGCCAGCACCTGGGGGTCTGAAGCTTTCTTT; CDR3 protein: CASTWGSEAFF
D gene: TRBD2; clone size: NA; V gene: TRBV5-4; J gene: TRBJ2-1; CDR3 DNA: TGTGCCAGCAGCTTGGAGGTTAGCGGGGGGACATGGGAGCAGTTCTTC; CDR3 protein: CASSLEVSGGTWEQFF
D gene: NA; clone size: NA; V gene: TRBV12-3/TRBV12-4; J gene: TRBJ1-2; CDR3 DNA: TGTGCCAGCAGTACAGACATGGTGGTTCCCTACACCTTC; CDR3 protein: CASSTDMVVPYTF
D gene: NA; clone size: NA; V gene: TRBV6-6; J gene: TRBJ1-1; CDR3 DNA: TGTGCCAGTCAAAAACGCGGAACAGGGATGAACACTGAAGCTTTCTTT; CDR3 protein: CASQKRGTGMNTEAFF
D gene: NA; clone size: NA; V gene: TRBV4-3; J gene: TRBJ2-3; CDR3 DNA: TGCGCCAGCAGCCAAGACTCCGGGGACCTCCAGTATTCGCCAGATACGCAGTATTTT; CDR3 protein: CASSQDSGDLQYSPDTQYF
D gene: TRBD1; clone size: once; V gene: TRBV19; J gene: TRBJ2-1; CDR3 DNA: TGTGCCAGTAGTATCCTCACAGGGGGCGATGAGCAGTTCTTC; CDR3 protein: CASSILTGGDEQFF
D gene: TRBD1; clone size: many; V gene: TRBV7-9; J gene: TRBJ2-2; CDR3 DNA: TGTGCCAGCAGCTTACAGGGGGCTATTGGCGGGGAGCTGTTTTTT; CDR3 protein: CASSLQGAIGGELFF
D gene: TRBD2; clone size: few; V gene: TRBV6-5; J gene: TRBJ2-5; CDR3 DNA: TGTGCCAGCAGTTACGGGACTAGCAAGACCCAGTACTTC; CDR3 protein: CASSYGTSKTQYF
D gene: NA; clone size: NA; V gene: TRBV6-6; J gene: TRBJ2-1; CDR3 DNA: TGTGCCAGCAGTTACCTGGGGCAGCTGGACCCGGCGGTCTTC; CDR3 protein: CASSYLGQLDPAVF
D gene: NA; clone size: few; V gene: TRBV12-3/TRBV12-4; J gene: TRBJ1-2; CDR3 DNA: TGTGCCAGCATCATACCGGGGACTTTTGGCTACACCTTC; CDR3 protein: CASIIPGTFGYTF
D gene: TRBD1; clone size: NA; V gene: TRBV6-2/TRBV6-3; J gene: TRBJ1-5; CDR3 DNA: TGTGCCAGCAGCTCCGGACAGGGACTTTGGCAGCCCCAGCATTTT; CDR3 protein: CASSSGQGLWQPQHF
D gene: NA; clone size: NA; V gene: TRBV9; J gene: TRBJ1-2; CDR3 DNA: TGTGCCAGCATGTCCCCCGGGGGCTATGGCTACACCTTC; CDR3 protein: CASMSPGGYGYTF
D gene: TRBD2; clone size: few; V gene: TRBV15; J gene: TRBJ2-3; CDR3 DNA: TGTGCCACCAGCAGGACCAGCGGGGTTAGCACAGATACGCAGTATTTT; CDR3 protein: CATSRTSGVSTDTQYF
D gene: NA; clone size: NA; V gene: TRBV20-1; J gene: TRBJ1-1; CDR3 DNA: TGCAGTGCTAGACCCATGGCTGAAGCTTTCTTT; CDR3 protein: CSARPMAEAFF
D gene: NA; clone size: NA; V gene: TRBV10-3; J gene: TRBJ2-1; CDR3 DNA: TGTGCCATCAGTGAGTCGAGGCAGGGGAACTACCGGAGGGGTGAGCAGTTCTTC; CDR3 protein: CAISESRQGNYRRGEQFF
D gene: NA; clone size: NA; V gene: TRBV10-3; J gene: TRBJ2-3; CDR3 DNA: TGTGCCATCAGTACCCTACTAGGGGTGGGAAGCACAGATACGCAGTATTTT; CDR3 protein: CAISTLLGVGSTDTQYF
D gene: TRBD2; clone size: NA; V gene: TRBV6-2/TRBV6-3; J gene: TRBJ2-3; CDR3 DNA: TGTGCCAGCAGACCACTAGCGGGGGGGCAGTATTTT; CDR3 protein: CASRPLAGGQYF
D gene: NA; clone size: few; V gene: TRBV6-1; J gene: TRBJ1-5; CDR3 DNA: TGTGCCAGCAGTGAATTCGGGGAATATAGCAATCAGCCCCAGCATTTT; CDR3 protein: CASSEFGEYSNQPQHF
D gene: NA; clone size: NA; V gene: TRBV27; J gene: TRBJ1-2; CDR3 DNA: TGTGCCAGCAGTGGCCGGGTCTCGGGGGATGGCTACACCTTC; CDR3 protein: CASSGRVSGDGYTF
D gene: NA; clone size: NA; V gene: TRBV3-1; J gene: TRBJ1-5; CDR3 DNA: TGTGCCAGCAGCCCCGGAGGGTGGGGAGGATCGGAGCAGCCCCAGCATTTT; CDR3 protein: CASSPGGWGGSEQPQHF
D gene: NA; clone size: once; V gene: TRBV6-2/TRBV6-3; J gene: TRBJ1-2; CDR3 DNA: TGTGCCAGCAATCCCGACGGGAATGGCTACACCTTC; CDR3 protein: CASNPDGNGYTF
D gene: NA; clone size: many; V gene: TRBV7-2; J gene: TRBJ2-3; CDR3 DNA: TGTGCCAGCAGCTTAGGCAGAGCCTACACAGATACGCAGTATTTT; CDR3 protein: CASSLGRAYTDTQYF
D gene: NA; clone size: NA; V gene: TRBV5-6; J gene: TRBJ2-7; CDR3 DNA: TGTGCCAGCAGCTTGGGGACCCACCTTGACGAGCAGTACTTC; CDR3 protein: CASSLGTHLDEQYF
D gene: NA; clone size: few; V gene: TRBV2; J gene: TRBJ1-2; CDR3 DNA: TGTGCCAGCAGTGAGGTGGGGGCAGGGGATGGCTACACCTTC; CDR3 protein: CASSEVGAGDGYTF
D gene: TRBD1; clone size: NA; V gene: TRBV10-2; J gene: TRBJ1-3; CDR3 DNA: TGCGCCAGCCGGGACAGGGGCCACTCTGGAAACACCATATATTTT; CDR3 protein: CASRDRGHSGNTIYF
D gene: TRBD1; clone size: NA; V gene: TRBV28; J gene: TRBJ2-4; CDR3 DNA: TGTGCCAGCAACCTGGGGGGACAGGGGGTAGGAAACATTCAGTACTTC; CDR3 protein: CASNLGGQGVGNIQYF
D gene: TRBD1; clone size: few; V gene: TRBV12-3/TRBV12-4; J gene: TRBJ1-1; CDR3 DNA: TGTGCCAGCAGTTCTTGGACAGGGGCGGGCCCGGGCACTGAAGCTTTCTTT; CDR3 protein: CASSSWTGAGPGTEAFF
D gene: NA; clone size: NA; V gene: TRBV6-2/TRBV6-3; J gene: TRBJ1-1; CDR3 DNA: TGTGCCAGCACCCTACAGGGTTGGACTGAAGCTTTCTTT; CDR3 protein: CASTLQGWTEAFF
D gene: NA; clone size: NA; V gene: TRBV6-8; J gene: TRBJ1-1; CDR3 DNA: TGTGCCAGCAGATTCCGCGAAAGGGGTATGAACACTGAAGCTTTCTTT; CDR3 protein: CASRFRERGMNTEAFF
D gene: NA; clone size: many; V gene: TRBV11-2; J gene: TRBJ2-3; CDR3 DNA: TGTGCCAGCAGCTTATGGACAGATACGCAGTATTTT; CDR3 protein: CASSLWTDTQYF
D gene: NA; clone size: NA; V gene: TRBV7-2; J gene: TRBJ2-2; CDR3 DNA: TGTGCCAGCAGCCATACGGGCCCCGGGGAGCTGTTTTTT; CDR3 protein: CASSHTGPGELFF
D gene: NA; clone size: many; V gene: TRBV5-4; J gene: TRBJ2-2; CDR3 DNA: TGTGCCAGCAGCTTCGCTAGGGCCGGAACCGGGGAGCTGTTTTTT; CDR3 protein: CASSFARAGTGELFF
D gene: NA; clone size: NA; V gene: TRBV15; J gene: TRBJ1-1; CDR3 DNA: TGTGCCACCAGCAGAGAAACGGAGAACACTGAAGCTTTCTTT; CDR3 protein: CATSRETENTEAFF
D gene: TRBD1; clone size: many; V gene: TRBV7-2; J gene: TRBJ2-5; CDR3 DNA: TGTGCCAGCAGCTTAGCGGGACAGGGGAGAGAGACCCAGTACTTC; CDR3 protein: CASSLAGQGRETQYF
D gene: NA; clone size: NA; V gene: TRBV7-8; J gene: TRBJ1-3; CDR3 DNA: TGTGCCAACCAAAACGTAACCGGGTCCCTAAGCGGCGGAAACACCATATATTTT; CDR3 protein: CANQNVTGSLSGGNTIYF
D gene: TRBD1; clone size: NA; V gene: TRBV28; J gene: TRBJ2-5; CDR3 DNA: TGTGCCAGCAGTTCAGGACAGGGGATAGAGACCCAGTACTTC; CDR3 protein: CASSSGQGIETQYF